Sequencing of this T cell receptor (beta chain) was carried out in a study of Tregs in tolerant kidney transplant recipients. Findings and caveats of the study: Changing PCR primers prevented nucleotide comparison between some patients' samples. This study did not directly address biological reproducibility. Donor-specific Treg expansion exceeded global Treg expansion in tolerant patients, suggesting antigen drive. Expanding Tregs on activated donor B cells appeared to best identify donor-specific TCRbeta clones.

The method was immunoSEQ multiplex PCR; TCRdb's version includes in-frame clones alone and lacks a portion of them. This sample has approximately 69,000 clones, with about 89% found just once. A word on this clone: Its target is unknown. An end of the junction does not agree with germline; a read error may underlie this.

Germline V CDR1 and CDR2: LGHNA, YNFKEQ. The CDR3 has 12 residues. Sample: CD4+ T cells from blood, taken before the transplant. V and J are TRBV4-2 and TRBJ1-4; possibly TRBD1 for D (6 bases). The origin of this receptor is a human donor who received a combined kidney and bone marrow transplant. The chain's CDR3 is CASRQEQGKLFF. The CDR3 coding sequence is TGTGCCAGCAGACAAGAACAGGGAAAACTGTTTTTT.